This entry lists 23 T cell receptor beta chains sequenced from one sample in a study of T cell clonality in common variable immunodeficiency. Produced via immunoSEQ multiplex PCR; TCRdb's table is partial and in-frame only. This repertoire holds tens of thousands of clones, and none appear only once. The sequenced sample was peripheral blood mononuclear cells. The source of these receptors is a person aged 18-69 years in good health.

At least ten counts were recorded for this clone. The read finishes 3 residues shy of the CDR3 end, and the germline J gene is used to complete it. The V and J genes are TRBV5-1 and TRBJ1-2; a possible D gene is TRBD1 (5 bases). V lost 0 bases and J lost 1, with 7 bases in between. The CDR3 loop spans 14 amino acids. Germline assignment: CDR1 SGHRS and CDR2 YFSETQ. The covered CDR3 bases are TGCGCCAGCAGCTTGGGGGGCGATAACTATGGC. This translates into CASSLGGDNYG. The complete CDR3 sequence is CASSLGGDNYGYTF.

This clone was picked up many times. The read ends 3 residues early relative to the CDR3; the germline J gene fills the gap. The chain joins TRBV7-8 to TRBJ1-2; TRBD1 matches at 9 bases. After removal of 4 bases from V and 4 bases from J, the junction contained 4 bases not matched to a gene. CDR3 size: 14 residues. Per germline, CDR1 SGHVS and CDR2 FQNEAQ. The CDR3 loop reads CASSYPGQGYGYTF. The sequenced part of the CDR3 DNA is TGTGCCAGCAGCTACCCGGGACAGGGCTATGGC.

This clone has a count of ten or more. The read ends 3 residues shy of where the CDR3 ends; the end is completed using the germline J gene. The V call is TRBV28, the J call TRBJ2-3; D unresolved. Between the trimmed V and J ends, which lost 6 bases and 7 bases, there was a span of 8 bases. This CDR3 is built from 11 residues. The germline CDR1 and CDR2 sequences are MDHEN and SYDVKM. The sequenced CDR3 bases are TGTGCCAGCAGCGACTCCAATACG. Translated, it gives CASSDSNT. The CDR3, in full, reads CASSDSNTQYF.

This clone was recorded at least ten times. This CDR3 reads CASSAGQGGQPQHF. The sequenced part of the CDR3 DNA is TGTGCCAGCAGTGCCGGGCAGGGCGGTCAGCCC. The V call is TRBV6-1, the J call TRBJ1-5; D may be TRBD1 (5 bases). Sequencing ends 3 residues short of the CDR3 end; the germline J gene provides the rest. The length of the CDR3 is 14 residues. The V end lost 4 bases, the J end lost 6 bases, and 13 bases lay between the germline ends. CDR1 MNHNS and CDR2 SASEGT come from the germline V gene.

The sample holds many counts of this clone. The CDR3 end falls 3 residues outside the read, so it is completed with the germline J gene. This chain connects TRBV4-1 to TRBJ2-7, with 9 bases matching TRBD2. Germline-derived CDR1 and CDR2 are MGHRA and YSYEKL. Losses at the gene ends were 4 bases for V and 5 bases for J; bases not matched to a gene: 12. The CDR3 totals 16 residues. CDR3 DNA, as far as it was read: TGCGCCAGCAGCCTTCGGGGGAGCGGGGGGCCCCACGAG. Translating gives CASSLRGSGGPHE. The full CDR3 sequence reads CASSLRGSGGPHEQYF.

This clone was observed at least ten times. The CDR3 is cut off 3 residues early in the read; its end comes from the germline J gene. This rearrangement joins TRBV14 to TRBJ1-1, with D tentatively TRBD1 (6 bases). The V gene lost 4 bases and the J gene lost 6 bases, with 15 bases spanning the gap. Germline V gene data show CDR1 as SGHDN and CDR2 as FVKESK. The CDR3 extends over 14 amino acids. CDR3 residues: CASSLGGGSAEAFF. The CDR3 DNA, read in part, is TGTGCCAGCAGCCTAGGGGGGGGGTCGGCTGAA.

This clone was observed at least ten times. The read is 3 residues too short to cover the CDR3 end, so that end is filled in from the germline J gene. The rearrangement links TRBV5-1 to TRBJ1-6; 8 nucleotides match TRBD1. CDR3 length equals 16 residues. J gave up 8 bases and V 3 bases, and 10 bases lay outside the gene matches. Germline V gene sequence: CDR1 SGHRS, CDR2 YFSETQ. CDR3 DNA (partial): TGCGCCAGCAGCTCAGGGACAGGCTGGAGAGATTCACCC. It specifies CASSSGTGWRDSP. The full CDR3 protein is CASSSGTGWRDSPLHF.

This clone was seen repeatedly, ten times or more. Partial CDR3 DNA: TGTGCCAGTAGTAGTCCAAGGGGGCGCGGGTCCTACAATGAG. Protein sequence: CASSSPRGRGSYNE. Given in full, the CDR3 is CASSSPRGRGSYNEQFF. This chain uses TRBV19 with TRBJ2-1; the match to TRBD1 covers 7 bases. The CDR3 goes on 3 residues after the read ends, and that part is filled in from the germline J gene. Germline V gene sequence: CDR1 LNHDA, CDR2 SQIVND (reference sequence). V shed 4 bases and J 1 base; nucleotides not matched to a gene: 10. The CDR3 is 17 residues long.

This clone was recorded many times. Partial CDR3 DNA: TGTGCCATCAGGGGACAGGGGATGTATGAGGGC. Translating it yields CAIRGQGMYEG. In full, the CDR3 reads CAIRGQGMYEGYTF. The V call is TRBV10-3, the J call TRBJ1-2, with 10 bases fitting TRBD1. The CDR3 goes on 3 residues after the read ends, and that part is filled in from the germline J gene. Germline V gives CDR1 ENHRY, CDR2 SYGVKD. This CDR3 spans 14 amino acids.

At least ten counts were recorded for this clone. The read ends 3 residues early relative to the CDR3; the germline J gene fills the gap. V usage is TRBV7-8 and J usage is TRBJ2-1; D not certain. The CDR3 has 16 residues. In germline, CDR1 is SGHVS, CDR2 FQNEAQ. V lost 2 bases and J 2 bases, leaving 13 bases between the germline ends. Incomplete CDR3 DNA: TGTGCCAGCAGCTTAAACTACCCGAGCCCCTACAATGAG. Translation: CASSLNYPSPYNE. The whole CDR3 region reads CASSLNYPSPYNEQFF.

The sample holds many counts of this clone. The CDR3 end falls 3 residues outside the read, so it is completed with the germline J gene. The V and J genes are TRBV11-3 and TRBJ2-2; the D gene is possibly TRBD1 (6 bases). The germline V and J ends were trimmed by 4 bases and 2 bases, with 11 bases remaining between them. Germline CDR1 reads SGHNT; CDR2 reads YENEEA. The CDR3 loop spans 15 amino acids. The CDR3 sequence is CASSSYRVNTGELFF. The DNA read from the CDR3 is TGTGCCAGCAGCTCGTACAGGGTAAACACCGGGGAG.

This clone was detected ten times or more. The CDR3 end falls 3 residues outside the read, so it is completed with the germline J gene. This sequence joins TRBV2 and TRBJ2-2, with D perhaps TRBD2 (7 bases). The CDR3 loop spans 18 amino acids. Trimming cost V 7 bases and J 3 bases, with 24 bases left between them. Germline values: CDR1 SNHLY, CDR2 FYNNEI. The CDR3 bases that were read are TGTGCCAGCACCCTCCCTATGGGGGGGCAGGTTTACACCGGGGAG. Translating gives CASTLPMGGQVYTGE. The whole CDR3 protein is CASTLPMGGQVYTGELFF. The whole variable domain, remainder taken from reference TRBV2 and TRBJ2-2, is EPEVTQTPSHQVTQMGQEVILRCVPISNHLYFYWYRQILGQKVEFLVSFYNNEISEKSEIFDDQFSVERPDGSNFTLKIRSTKLEDSAMYFCASTLPMGGQVYTGELFFGEGSRLTVL.

This clone was observed at least ten times. The missing CDR3 end, 3 residues past where the read stops, is filled in from the germline J gene. J is TRBJ1-2 and V is TRBV12-5; D is possibly TRBD1 (6 bases). From germline, CDR1 is LGHNT and CDR2 FRNRAP. The germline V and J ends were trimmed by 0 bases and 5 bases, with 13 bases remaining between them. This CDR3 has 15 amino acids. CDR3 DNA (partial): TGTGCTAGTGGTTTGGTAAAACAGGGCCCTTATGGC. Amino acid sequence: CASGLVKQGPYG. The full CDR3 protein reads CASGLVKQGPYGYTF.

This clone was recorded many times. The read halts 3 residues ahead of the CDR3 end, with the missing end drawn from the germline J gene. The V call is TRBV2, the J call TRBJ1-4, with D tentatively TRBD1 (6 bases). In germline, CDR1 is SNHLY, CDR2 FYNNEI. V gave up 3 bases and J gave up 8 bases, with 13 bases separating them. The CDR3 has 14 residues. The sequenced CDR3 bases are TGTGCCAGCAGTGAGCGGGGGCGTGAAGAAAAA. It yields the protein CASSERGREEK. From start to end, the CDR3 is CASSERGREEKLFF.

This clone was counted between two and nine times. Sequencing ends 3 residues short of the CDR3 end; the germline J gene provides the rest. This chain links TRBV11-2 with TRBJ2-1, with a possible D match to TRBD2 (5 bases). Between the trimmed V and J ends, which lost 0 bases and 6 bases, there was a span of 9 bases. Germline CDR1 reads SGHAT; CDR2 reads FQNNGV. The CDR3 spans 14 residues. Here the CDR3 reads CASSLDSVFNEQFF. The part of the CDR3 DNA that was read is TGTGCCAGCAGCTTAGATAGCGTCTTCAATGAG.

This clone has at least ten counts. Sequencing ends 3 residues short of the CDR3 end; the germline J gene provides the rest. The chain recombines TRBV4-2 with TRBJ1-5; possibly TRBD1 for D (6 bases). Between the trimmed V and J ends, which lost 4 bases and 0 bases, there was a span of 10 bases. There are 15 residues in the CDR3. The germline V gene encodes CDR1 LGHNA and CDR2 YNFKEQ. The CDR3 spells CASSLDRYSNQPQHF. The CDR3 DNA, read in part, is TGTGCCAGCAGCCTAGACAGGTATAGCAATCAGCCC.

This clone has ten or more counts. Sequencing ends 3 residues short of the CDR3 end; the germline J gene provides the rest. The rearrangement uses TRBV7-8 and TRBJ2-1; 8 bases line up with TRBD2. CDR3 length: 14 residues. Unmatched junction bases numbered 0, after V lost 3 bases and J lost 2 bases. Per germline, CDR1 SGHVS and CDR2 FQNEAQ. CDR3 amino acids: CASSFGGAYNEQFF. The CDR3 DNA, read in part, is TGTGCCAGCAGCTTCGGGGGGGCCTACAATGAG.

Ten or more counts support this clone. The sequence runs out 3 residues before the end of the CDR3; the remainder is reconstructed from the germline J gene. The V gene is TRBV11-2, the J gene TRBJ2-7; D may be TRBD1 (5 bases). The CDR3 sequence is 14 residues long. V lost 5 bases and J lost 6, with 17 bases in between. The germline gives CDR1 SGHAT, CDR2 FQNNGV. The CDR3 spells CASSLEHSGSEQYF. The sequenced part of the CDR3 DNA is TGTGCCAGCAGCCTGGAGCATTCAGGGTCCGAG.

This clone has at least ten counts. The read ends 3 residues early relative to the CDR3; the germline J gene fills the gap. The chain couples TRBV20-1 to TRBJ1-1, with 7 bases aligning to TRBD1. The germline V gene has CDR1 DFQATT and CDR2 SNEGSKA (reference sequence). This CDR3 has 12 residues. CDR3 DNA, as far as it was read: TGCAGTGCTACTGACAGGGTCGGCGGA. It specifies CSATDRVGG. The full-length CDR3 reads as CSATDRVGGAFF.

This clone was recorded many times. Read sequence stops 3 residues before the CDR3 end, and the germline J gene provides the missing end. V usage is TRBV12-3 or TRBV12-4 and J usage is TRBJ1-4, with D uncertain. The CDR3 loop spans 13 amino acids. CDR3 amino acids: CASSPFVAAALFF. Incomplete CDR3 DNA: TGTGCCAGCAGCCCTTTTGTCGCGGCGGCA.

This clone came up many times. The read is 3 residues too short to cover the CDR3 end, so that end is filled in from the germline J gene. The J gene is TRBJ1-1, the V gene TRBV19; 7 nucleotides match TRBD1. Trimming took 7 bases from V and 5 from J; bases not matched to a gene: 10. Germline lookup yields CDR1 LNHDA and CDR2 SQIVND (reference sequence). This CDR3 comprises 14 residues. The CDR3 bases that were read are TGTGCCAGTACCATAGGGGGCGTAGGGACTGAA. This encodes CASTIGGVGTE. The CDR3 in its entirety is CASTIGGVGTEAFF.

This clone was recorded many times. The DNA read from the CDR3 is TGTGCCAGCACCCGGGACAGGGAGAGCACTGAA. Protein product: CASTRDRESTE. The entire CDR3 sequence reads CASTRDRESTEAFF. The chain employs TRBV6-4 and TRBJ1-1, with TRBD1 identical over 9 bases. Coverage ceases 3 residues before the CDR3 finishes, and the germline J gene fills in the end. Germline assignment: CDR1 MRHNA and CDR2 SNTAGT. The V segment lost 7 bases and the J segment 4 bases; nucleotides outside the gene matches: 7. This CDR3 region has 14 residues.

About this clone itself: The CDR3 extends 3 residues past the end of the read, so its final part is completed from the germline J gene. The chain has TRBV7-2 and TRBJ2-7, with D uncertain. CDR3 length: 15 amino acids. Deletions cut 3 bases from V and 6 bases from J, with 18 bases between. Germline CDR1 reads SGHTA; CDR2 reads FQGNSA. The part of the CDR3 DNA that was read is TGTGCCAGCAGCTTCATATCCGCCCCGCCGGGCGAG. This sequence encodes CASSFISAPPGE. The entire CDR3 reads CASSFISAPPGEQYF.